The sequence of this TCR beta chain was determined in a study of tumor-infiltrating lymphocytes in primary liver carcinoma. Study-level points and caveats: Pairs comparing tumor with adjacent tissue or blood overlapped less than pairs drawn from tumor regions. Blood fell significantly below tumors in its top-250-clone fraction (p = 0.039). Bulk unsorted sampling precluded comparing CD4+ and CD8+ repertoires.

Blood RNA was derived from unsorted whole blood, and germline DNA was extracted too. Preoperatively, roughly 4.1 milliliters of peripheral blood were collected. In regard to this clonotype: Antigen: not known.

The CDR3 covers 14 residues. Trimming took off 7 bases at V and 4 bases at J, with 17 bases between the two ends. Germline CDR1 is MDHEN and CDR2 is SYDVKM. A constant-region primer served to make TCR beta cDNA from 500 to 550 ng total RNA. ARM-PCR was slightly modified, and three nested multiplex PCR rounds with it gave rise to the TCR beta libraries. Investigators reported that the first two PCR rounds, at 10 to 11 cycles each, used TRBV1-TRBV30 forward primers with a C-beta reverse primer. TCRdb redid the calling of the multiplex PCR reads with MiXCR, one entry per CDR3 protein. This repertoire shows some 320,000 distinct CDR3 sequences, 50% to 70% found once; its top ten account for roughly 8.9%.

The source material was peripheral blood. The receptor comes from a man in his forties with primary liver carcinoma and hepatitis B virus infection. The V gene is TRBV28, the J gene TRBJ2-7, with a possible D match to TRBD1 (6 bases). The chain's CDR3 is CASTLGWGQYEQYF. CDR3 coding DNA: TGTGCCAGCACTCTCGGATGGGGGCAATACGAGCAGTACTTC. Looking up the rest from reference TRBV28 and TRBJ2-7 gives the full variable domain: DVKVTQSSRYLVKRTGEKVFLECVQDMDHENMFWYRQDPGLGLRLIYFSYDVKMKEKGDIPEGYSVSREKKERFSLILESASTNQTSMYLCASTLGWGQYEQYFGPGTRLTVT.